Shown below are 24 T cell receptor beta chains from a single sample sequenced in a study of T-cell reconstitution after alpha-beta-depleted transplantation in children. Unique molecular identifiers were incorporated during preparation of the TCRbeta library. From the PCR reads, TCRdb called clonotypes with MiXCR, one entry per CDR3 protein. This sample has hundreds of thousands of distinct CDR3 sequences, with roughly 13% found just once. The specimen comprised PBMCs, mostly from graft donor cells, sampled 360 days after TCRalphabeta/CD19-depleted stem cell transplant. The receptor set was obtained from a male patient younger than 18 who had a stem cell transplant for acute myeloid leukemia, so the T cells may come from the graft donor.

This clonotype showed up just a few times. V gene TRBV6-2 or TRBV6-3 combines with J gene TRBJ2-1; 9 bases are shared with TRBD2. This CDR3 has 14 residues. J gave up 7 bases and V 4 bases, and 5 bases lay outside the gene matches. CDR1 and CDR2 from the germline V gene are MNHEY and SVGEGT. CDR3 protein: CASSSASGKNEQFF. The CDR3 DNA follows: TGTGCCAGCAGTTCCGCTAGCGGGAAGAATGAGCAGTTCTTC.

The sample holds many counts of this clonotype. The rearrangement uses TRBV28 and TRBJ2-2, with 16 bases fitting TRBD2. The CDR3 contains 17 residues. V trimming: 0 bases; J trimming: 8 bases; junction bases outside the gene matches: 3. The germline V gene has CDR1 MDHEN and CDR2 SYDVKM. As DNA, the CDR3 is TGTGCCAGCAGTTTATGGGGACTAGCGGGAGGGCCGGGGGAGCTGTTTTTT. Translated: CASSLWGLAGGPGELFF.

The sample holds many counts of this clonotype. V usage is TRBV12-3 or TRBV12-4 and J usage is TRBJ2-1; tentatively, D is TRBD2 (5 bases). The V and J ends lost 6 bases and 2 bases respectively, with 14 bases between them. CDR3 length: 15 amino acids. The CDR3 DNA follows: TGTGCCAGCAGACAAAAAAGGCGGGCCTACAATGAGCAGTTCTTC. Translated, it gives CASRQKRRAYNEQFF.

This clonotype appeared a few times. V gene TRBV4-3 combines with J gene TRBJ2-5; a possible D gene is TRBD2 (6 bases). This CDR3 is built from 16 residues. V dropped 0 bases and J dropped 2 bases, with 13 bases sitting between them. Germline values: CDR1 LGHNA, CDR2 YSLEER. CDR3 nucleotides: TGCGCCAGCAGCCAAGATAAGGGTGGGGGGCAAGAGACCCAGTACTTC. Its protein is CASSQDKGGGQETQYF.

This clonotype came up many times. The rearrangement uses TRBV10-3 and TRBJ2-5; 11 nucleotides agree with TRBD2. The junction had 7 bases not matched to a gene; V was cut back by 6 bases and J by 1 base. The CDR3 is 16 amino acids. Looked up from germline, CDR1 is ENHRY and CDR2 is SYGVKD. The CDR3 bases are TGTGCCATCAGATCACTAGCGGGGGCCGTCCAAGAGACCCAGTACTTC. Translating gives CAIRSLAGAVQETQYF.

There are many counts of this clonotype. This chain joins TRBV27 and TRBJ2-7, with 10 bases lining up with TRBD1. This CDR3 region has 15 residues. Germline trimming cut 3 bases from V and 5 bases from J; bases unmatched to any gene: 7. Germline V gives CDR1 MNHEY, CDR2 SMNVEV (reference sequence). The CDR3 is CASSFQGQGNHEQYF. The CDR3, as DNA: TGTGCCAGCAGTTTCCAGGGACAGGGGAACCACGAGCAGTACTTC.

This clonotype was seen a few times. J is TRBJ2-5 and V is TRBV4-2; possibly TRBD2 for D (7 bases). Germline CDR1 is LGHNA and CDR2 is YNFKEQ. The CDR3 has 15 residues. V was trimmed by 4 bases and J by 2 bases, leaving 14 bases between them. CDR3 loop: CASSPLGGEQETQYF. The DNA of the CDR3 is TGTGCCAGCAGCCCACTAGGGGGGGAACAAGAGACCCAGTACTTC.

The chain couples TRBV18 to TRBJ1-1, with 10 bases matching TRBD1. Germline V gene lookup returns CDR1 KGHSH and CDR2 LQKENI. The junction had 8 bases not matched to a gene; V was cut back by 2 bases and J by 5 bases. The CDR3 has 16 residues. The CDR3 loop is CASSPLGTGAGTEAFF. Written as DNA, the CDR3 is TGTGCCAGCTCACCATTGGGGACAGGGGCCGGGACTGAAGCTTTCTTT.

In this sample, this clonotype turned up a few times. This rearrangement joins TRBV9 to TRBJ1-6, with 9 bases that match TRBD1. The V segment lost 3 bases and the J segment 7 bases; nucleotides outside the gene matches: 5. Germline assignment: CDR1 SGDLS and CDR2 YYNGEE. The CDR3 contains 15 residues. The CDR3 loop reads CASSADRGWNSPLHF. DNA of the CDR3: TGTGCCAGCAGCGCTGACAGGGGGTGGAATTCACCCCTCCACTTT.

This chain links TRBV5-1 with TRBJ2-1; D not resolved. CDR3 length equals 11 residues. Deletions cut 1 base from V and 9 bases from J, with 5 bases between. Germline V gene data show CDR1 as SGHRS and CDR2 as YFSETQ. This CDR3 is CASSLTIEQFF. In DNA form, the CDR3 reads TGCGCCAGCAGCTTGACTATTGAGCAGTTCTTC.

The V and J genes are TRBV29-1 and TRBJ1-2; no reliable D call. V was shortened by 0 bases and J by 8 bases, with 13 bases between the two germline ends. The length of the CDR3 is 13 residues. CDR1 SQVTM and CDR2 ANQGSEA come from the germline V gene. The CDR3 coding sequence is TGCAGCGTTGAAGATTGGGCCGCCCGGGGCTACACCTTC. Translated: CSVEDWAARGYTF.

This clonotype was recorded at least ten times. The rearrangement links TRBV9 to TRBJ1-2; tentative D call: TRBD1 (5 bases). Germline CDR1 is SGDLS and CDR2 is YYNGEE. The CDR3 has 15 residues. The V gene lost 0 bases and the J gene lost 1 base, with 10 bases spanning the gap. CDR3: CASSVVGTSNYGYTF. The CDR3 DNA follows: TGTGCCAGCAGCGTAGTGGGGACCAGTAACTATGGCTACACCTTC.

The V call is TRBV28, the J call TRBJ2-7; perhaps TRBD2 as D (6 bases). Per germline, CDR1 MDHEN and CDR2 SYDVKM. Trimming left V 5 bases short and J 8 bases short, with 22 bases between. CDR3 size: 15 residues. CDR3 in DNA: TGTGCCAGCAGTCCTCCCGGGGCCCTCCGGGAGAAGCAGTACTTC. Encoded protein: CASSPPGALREKQYF. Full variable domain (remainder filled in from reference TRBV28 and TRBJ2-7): DVKVTQSSRYLVKRTGEKVFLECVQDMDHENMFWYRQDPGLGLRLIYFSYDVKMKEKGDIPEGYSVSREKKERFSLILESASTNQTSMYLCASSPPGALREKQYFGPGTRLTVT.

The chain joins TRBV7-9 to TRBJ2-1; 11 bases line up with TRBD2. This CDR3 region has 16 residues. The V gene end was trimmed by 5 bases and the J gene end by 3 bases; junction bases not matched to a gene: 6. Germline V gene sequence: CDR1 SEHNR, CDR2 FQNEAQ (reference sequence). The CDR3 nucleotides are TGTGCCAGCAGCCGACTAGCGGGACCCTACTACAATGAGCAGTTCTTC. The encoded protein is CASSRLAGPYYNEQFF.

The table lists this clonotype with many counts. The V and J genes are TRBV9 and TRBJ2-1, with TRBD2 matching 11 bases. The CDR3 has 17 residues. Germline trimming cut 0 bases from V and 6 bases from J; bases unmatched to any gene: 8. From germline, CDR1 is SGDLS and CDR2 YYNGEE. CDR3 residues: CASSVVSSGRSSNEQFF. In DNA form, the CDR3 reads TGTGCCAGCAGCGTAGTGTCTAGCGGGAGGAGCAGCAATGAGCAGTTCTTC.

The CDR3 coding sequence is TGTGCCAGCAGCTTAGGGGAGGGGCAGGGCGAAAACATTCAGTACTTC. This translates into CASSLGEGQGENIQYF. The chain joins TRBV7-2 to TRBJ2-4; 7 nucleotides align to TRBD2. CDR3 length: 16 residues. Germline CDR1 and CDR2: SGHTA and FQGNSA. J lost 5 bases, V lost 1 base, and 8 bases had no gene match.

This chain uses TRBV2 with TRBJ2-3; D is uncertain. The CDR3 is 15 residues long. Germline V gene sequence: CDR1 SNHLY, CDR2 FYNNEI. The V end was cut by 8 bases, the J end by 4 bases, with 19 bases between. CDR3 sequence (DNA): TGTGCCAGCGAAGGGCCCGGGTATACGGCAGATACGCAGTATTTT. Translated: CASEGPGYTADTQYF.

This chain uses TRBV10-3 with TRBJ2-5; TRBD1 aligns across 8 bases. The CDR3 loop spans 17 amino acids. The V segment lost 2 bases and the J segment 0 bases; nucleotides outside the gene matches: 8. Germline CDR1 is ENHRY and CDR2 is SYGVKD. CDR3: CAISEPGTGGNQETQYF. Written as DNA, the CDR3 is TGTGCCATCAGTGAGCCAGGGACAGGAGGGAACCAAGAGACCCAGTACTTC.

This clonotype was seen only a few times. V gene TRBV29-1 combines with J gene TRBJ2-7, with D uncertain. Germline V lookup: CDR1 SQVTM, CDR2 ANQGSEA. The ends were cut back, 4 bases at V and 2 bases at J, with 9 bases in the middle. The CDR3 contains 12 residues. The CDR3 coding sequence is TGCAGCGTTGTAACCAGGCCCTACGAGCAGTACTTC. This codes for CSVVTRPYEQYF.

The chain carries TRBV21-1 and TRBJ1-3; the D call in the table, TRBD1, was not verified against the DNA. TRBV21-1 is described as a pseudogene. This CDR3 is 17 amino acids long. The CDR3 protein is CASSKDRDRGSRNTIYF. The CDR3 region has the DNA TGTGCCAGCAGCAAAGACCGGGACAGGGGCTCTCGAAACACCATATATTTT.

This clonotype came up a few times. CDR3 sequence: CASSLGIRGPYEQYF. As DNA, the CDR3 is TGTGCCAGCAGCTTAGGTATCAGGGGGCCCTACGAGCAGTACTTC. This chain links TRBV7-2 with TRBJ2-7; 8 bases are shared with TRBD1. This CDR3 is 15 amino acids long. CDR1 and CDR2 (germline): SGHTA, FQGNSA. V dropped 1 base and J dropped 2; count of bases not matched to a gene: 4.

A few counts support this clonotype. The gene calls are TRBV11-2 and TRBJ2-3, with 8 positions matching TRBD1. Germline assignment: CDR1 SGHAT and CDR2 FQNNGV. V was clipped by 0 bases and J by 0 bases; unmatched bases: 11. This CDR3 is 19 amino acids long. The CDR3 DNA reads TGTGCCAGCAGCTTAGATACAACAGGGGGTGGGCCTAGCACAGATACGCAGTATTTT. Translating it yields CASSLDTTGGGPSTDTQYF.

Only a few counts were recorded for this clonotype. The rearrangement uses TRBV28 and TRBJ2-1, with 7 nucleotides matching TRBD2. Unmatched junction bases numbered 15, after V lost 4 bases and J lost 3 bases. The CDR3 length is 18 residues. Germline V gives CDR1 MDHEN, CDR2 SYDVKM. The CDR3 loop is CASSSPWVLADNYNEQFF. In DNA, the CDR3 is TGTGCCAGCAGTTCCCCGTGGGTCCTAGCGGACAACTACAATGAGCAGTTCTTC.

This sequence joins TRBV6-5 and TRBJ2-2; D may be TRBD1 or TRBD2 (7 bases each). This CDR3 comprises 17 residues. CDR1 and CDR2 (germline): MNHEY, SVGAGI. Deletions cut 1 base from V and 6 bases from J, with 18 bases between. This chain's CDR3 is CASSYFRGGPNAGELFF. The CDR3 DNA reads TGTGCCAGCAGTTACTTCAGGGGGGGGCCCAACGCCGGGGAGCTGTTTTTT.